The next 17 T cell receptor beta chains were all read from a single sample in a study of blood T cell repertoires in COVID-19. Some clones are missing from TCRdb's copy, which holds only in-frame ones; the method was immunoSEQ multiplex PCR. The table shows roughly 150,000 clones, with roughly 80% occurring only once. Material for sequencing was peripheral blood. The receptors originated from a woman aged 80 or older with acute or convalescent COVID-19.

The CDR3 loop reads CASSYWQNNEQFF. The CDR3 DNA reads as TGTGCCAGCAGTTACTGGCAGAACAATGAGCAGTTCTTC. This chain uses TRBV6-5 with TRBJ2-1; D is unresolved. Looked up from germline, CDR1 is MNHEY and CDR2 is SVGAGI. Trimming cost V 1 base and J 5 bases, with 6 bases left between them. The CDR3 is made up of 13 amino acids.

The V and J genes are TRBV30 and TRBJ1-1; D may be TRBD1 (5 bases). There are 11 residues in the CDR3. Trimming cost V 2 bases and J 8 bases, with 9 bases left between them. Germline V gives CDR1 GTSNPN, CDR2 SVGIG (reference sequence). The DNA for the CDR3 is TGTGCCTGGAGTAGGGCAGGGGAAGCTTTCTTT. It specifies CAWSRAGEAFF. The full variable domain, its missing parts supplied by reference TRBV30 and TRBJ1-1, is SQTIHQWPATLVQPVGSPLSLECTVEGTSNPNLYWYRQAAGRGLQLLFYSVGIGQISSEVPQNLSASRPQDRQFILSSKKLLLSDSGFYLCAWSRAGEAFFGQGTRLTVV.

The chain uses TRBV2 and TRBJ1-5, with D possibly being TRBD1 (5 bases). The CDR3 is 16 residues long. Per germline, CDR1 SNHLY and CDR2 FYNNEI. Trimming pared 8 bases from V and 7 bases from J, leaving 24 bases between. In nucleotides, the CDR3 is TGTGCCAGCGGGGACCTGCGAGCGGGGGGACGCCAGCCCCAGCATTTT. This gives the protein CASGDLRAGGRQPQHF.

The rearrangement uses TRBV6-2 or TRBV6-3 and TRBJ1-4; D not resolved. CDR3 size: 13 residues. Trimming shortened V by 2 bases and J by 7 bases, and 8 bases separated the two germline ends. Germline V gives CDR1 MNHEY, CDR2 SVGEGT. The CDR3 coding sequence is TGTGCCAGCAGTTACGTGGCCTTTGAAAAACTGTTTTTT. Translated, it gives CASSYVAFEKLFF.

This chain links TRBV7-2 with TRBJ2-7; 9 bases match TRBD1. Trimming at V came to 5 bases and at J to 3 bases, leaving 5 bases not matched to a gene. The CDR3 has 14 amino acids. Germline CDR1 reads SGHTA; CDR2 reads FQGNSA. CDR3 DNA sequence: TGTGCCAGCAGCATTTTGACAGGGGGCTACGAGCAGTACTTC. Translated: CASSILTGGYEQYF.

The V call is TRBV11-3, the J call TRBJ2-2; 9 nucleotides agree with TRBD1. V shed 4 bases and J 3 bases; nucleotides not matched to a gene: 0. CDR1 is SGHNT, CDR2 YENEEA, per germline. The CDR3 contains 14 residues. The CDR3: CASSWTGDTGELFF. CDR3 nucleotide sequence: TGTGCCAGCAGCTGGACAGGGGACACCGGGGAGCTGTTTTTT.

The rearrangement links TRBV5-1 to TRBJ2-2; D may be TRBD1 (6 bases). Trimming cost V 6 bases and J 2 bases, with 17 bases left between them. This CDR3 contains 16 residues. Germline values: CDR1 SGHRS, CDR2 YFSETQ. CDR3: CASTKTGTTNTGELFF. CDR3 sequence (DNA): TGCGCCAGCACAAAGACCGGGACAACTAACACCGGGGAGCTGTTTTTT. Based on the CDR3 plus reference TRBV5-1 and TRBJ2-2, the full variable domain is KAGVTQTPRYLIKTRGQQVTLSCSPISGHRSVSWYQQTPGQGLQFLFEYFSETQRNKGNFPGRFSGRQFSNSRSEMNVSTLELGDSALYLCASTKTGTTNTGELFFGEGSRLTVL.

Only one count was recorded for this clone. The chain links TRBV19 to TRBJ2-2, with 10 bases matching TRBD1. CDR3 size: 14 residues. Per germline, CDR1 LNHDA and CDR2 SQIVND (reference sequence). The V and J ends lost 8 bases and 8 bases, in that order; junction bases with no gene match: 8. The CDR3 reads CASFGGTGEGELFF. Here the CDR3 DNA reads TGTGCCAGTTTCGGCGGGACAGGGGAAGGGGAGCTGTTTTTT. Based on the CDR3 plus reference TRBV19 and TRBJ2-2, the full variable domain is DGGITQSPKYLFRKEGQNVTLSCEQNLNHDAMYWYRQDPGQGLRLIYYSQIVNDFQKGDIAEGYSVSREKKESFPLTVTSAQKNPTAFYLCASFGGTGEGELFFGEGSRLTVL.

V gene TRBV7-2 combines with J gene TRBJ1-6; a possible D gene is TRBD1 (5 bases). The CDR3 spans 15 residues. The ends were cut back, 5 bases at V and 7 bases at J, with 15 bases in the middle. Germline V gives CDR1 SGHTA, CDR2 FQGNSA. CDR3 sequence reads: CASSSFRVPNSPLHF. CDR3 in DNA: TGTGCCAGCAGCAGTTTCAGGGTCCCCAATTCACCCCTCCACTTT.

This chain links TRBV5-6 with TRBJ1-6; D gene ambiguous. In germline, CDR1 is SGHDT, CDR2 YYEEEE. Trimming took 4 bases from V and 8 from J, leaving 19 bases between them. The CDR3 covers 16 residues. CDR3 nucleotide sequence: TGTGCCAGCAGCACTTCGACTCTCACCACGGATTCACCCCTCCACTTT. Encoded protein: CASSTSTLTTDSPLHF.

This clone was counted a single time. The chain couples TRBV19 to TRBJ1-1, with 7 bases fitting TRBD1. Trimming removed 4 bases from V and 4 bases from J; junction bases left unmatched: 18. Germline V lookup: CDR1 LNHDA, CDR2 SQIVND (reference sequence). The CDR3 contains 18 residues. The CDR3 loop is CASSTQSPQWTGGTEAFF. CDR3 coding DNA: TGTGCCAGTAGTACTCAAAGCCCCCAATGGACAGGCGGCACTGAAGCTTTCTTT.

V usage is TRBV7-8 and J usage is TRBJ2-2, with TRBD2 matching 14 bases. The CDR3 length is 18 residues. V gave up 5 bases and J gave up 4 bases; unmatched junction bases: 9. Germline values: CDR1 SGHVS, CDR2 FQNEAQ. DNA for the CDR3: TGTGCCAGCAGCCCTAAAGGGACTAGCGGGGGCCCCACCGGGGAGCTGTTTTTT. It translates to CASSPKGTSGGPTGELFF.

This clone was counted only a few times. The V call is TRBV10-3, the J call TRBJ1-2, with 7 bases that match TRBD1. CDR1 is ENHRY and CDR2 is SYGVKD in the germline V gene. This CDR3 comprises 14 residues. The V segment lost 3 bases and the J segment 7 bases; nucleotides outside the gene matches: 8. The CDR3 DNA sequence: TGTGCCATCAGTGAAAGGGGGGACAGTTTTGGCTACACCTTC. It translates to CAISERGDSFGYTF.

The CDR3 DNA follows: TGTGCCAGCAGCTTGGCCGGGGAGACGAAAAGCAAAAACATTCAGTACTTC. This translates into CASSLAGETKSKNIQYF. The genes are TRBV5-4 and TRBJ2-4; possibly TRBD2 for D (5 bases). The CDR3 extends over 17 amino acids. V lost 0 bases, J lost 3 bases, and 16 bases lay in between. Germline assignment: CDR1 SGHNT and CDR2 YYREEE (reference sequence).

The V gene is TRBV6-5, the J gene TRBJ1-1; D may be TRBD1 (5 bases). V was shortened by 2 bases and J by 7 bases, with 11 bases between the two germline ends. CDR3 length: 13 residues. Germline V lookup: CDR1 MNHEY, CDR2 SVGAGI. The DNA for the CDR3 is TGTGCCAGCAGTTACCGCGGGACTGATGAAGCTTTCTTT. It yields the protein CASSYRGTDEAFF.

The chain uses TRBV3-1 (or the pseudogene TRBV3-2) and TRBJ1-1; D ambiguous. Trimming took off 2 bases at V and 4 bases at J, with 11 bases between the two ends. CDR1 and CDR2 (germline): LGHDT, YNNKEL (reference sequence). There are 14 residues in the CDR3. The CDR3 coding sequence is TGTGCCAGCAGCCAACGCGGGGTGGGCACTGAAGCTTTCTTT. Translation gives CASSQRGVGTEAFF.

J is TRBJ1-4 and V is TRBV14, with unresolved D. Trimming took off 1 base at V and 5 bases at J, with 11 bases between the two ends. Germline CDR1 SGHDN, CDR2 FVKESK. The CDR3 length is 15 residues. The CDR3 coding sequence is TGTGCCAGCAGCCAAGGGGGAGCGGGAAATGAAAAACTGTTTTTT. This encodes CASSQGGAGNEKLFF.